Here is one T cell receptor beta chain with its context. As handled by the study authors: It was from reference gene primer amplification that nucleated cell counts were estimated. Profiling relied on immunoSEQ multiplex PCR, and the TCRdb table lists in-frame clones only, not all of them. The DNA was the basis for D and trimming; V, J and clone size are from that table. The repertoire includes about 73,000 clones, roughly 80% of them detected once, and over 5% sits in the top ten. The junction had 14 bases not matched to a gene; V was cut back by 6 bases and J by 4 bases. Looked up from germline, CDR1 is MNHEY and CDR2 is SMNVEV (reference sequence). This CDR3 region has 16 residues. These data belong to a study of blood T cell repertoires in COVID-19. Looking at the study overall: Spain, Italy and the United States supplied samples that represented acute and convalescent COVID-19. PBMCs, B-cell-depleted T cells, or T cells were the source of the cDNA or gDNA that made up the material.

The sample comprised peripheral blood. The rearrangement joins TRBV27 to TRBJ1-1, with 7 bases lining up with TRBD1. This TCR derives from an older woman with acute or convalescent COVID-19. The CDR3 region is CASRLGTALRGTEAFF. The DNA of the CDR3 is TGTGCCAGCAGGCTAGGGACAGCCCTCCGGGGCACTGAAGCTTTCTTT.